This T cell receptor beta chain is from a study of CD8 T cells in Susac syndrome. After removal of 6 bases from V and 2 bases from J, the junction contained 13 bases not matched to a gene. Germline loops: CDR1 DFQATT, CDR2 SNEGSKA (reference sequence). The length of the CDR3 is 16 residues. Reverse transcription of roughly 0.45 to 1 ug RNA was carried out with random hexamers. It was immunoSEQ multiplex PCR that amplified TCR beta CDR3 across 54 Vbeta and 13 Jbeta. TCRdb recomputed calls from the immunoSEQ multiplex PCR reads with MiXCR, one row per CDR3 protein. The sample contains 100,000 to 150,000 distinct CDR3 sequences, around 94% of which appear only once. Sequencing of TCR beta covered CD8+ and CD4+ T cells obtained from blood. Healthy donors served as the controls. They were matched for age and sex. General study results and limits: The authors acknowledged that the study's TCR sequencing and HLA analysis involved relatively few individuals.

Turning to this clonotype: Its specificity is not known.

This sequence joins TRBV20-1 and TRBJ1-2, with TRBD1 identical over 9 bases. The clonotype was recovered from a human donor in good health. Sequenced sample: CD4+ T cells from PBMCs. This CDR3 reads CSANSQGTGSNYGYTF. The CDR3 DNA reads TGCAGTGCCAATTCCCAAGGGACAGGGTCGAACTATGGCTACACCTTC.